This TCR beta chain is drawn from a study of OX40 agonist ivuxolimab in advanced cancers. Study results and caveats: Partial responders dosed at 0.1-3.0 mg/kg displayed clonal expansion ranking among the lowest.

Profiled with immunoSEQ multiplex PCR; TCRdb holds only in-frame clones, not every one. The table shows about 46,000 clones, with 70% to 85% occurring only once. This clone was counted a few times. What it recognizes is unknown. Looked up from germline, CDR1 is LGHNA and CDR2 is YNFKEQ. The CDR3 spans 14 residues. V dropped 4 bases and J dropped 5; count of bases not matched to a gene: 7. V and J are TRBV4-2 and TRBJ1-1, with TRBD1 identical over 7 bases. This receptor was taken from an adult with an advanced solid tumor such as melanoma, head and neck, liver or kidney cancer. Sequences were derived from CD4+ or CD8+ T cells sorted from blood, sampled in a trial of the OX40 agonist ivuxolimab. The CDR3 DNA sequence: TGTGCCAGCAGCCTTAGCGACAGGGAAACTGAAGCTTTCTTT. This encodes CASSLSDRETEAFF.